A selection of T cell receptor beta chains follows, all from one sample in a study of blood T cell repertoires in COVID-19. TCRdb's table, derived via immunoSEQ multiplex PCR, lists solely in-frame clones and lacks some. The table records about 260,000 clones, about 87% of them present only once. Sequenced material: peripheral blood. Receptors were obtained from a woman in her sixties with COVID-19, enrolled during active disease. Each CDR3 is given without its conserved first and last residue.

CDR3 protein: ASSLRRAGVREDTQY
J gene: TRBJ2-3
V gene: TRBV27

CDR3 protein: ASSPSRTGAGEQY
J gene: TRBJ2-7
V gene: TRBV18

CDR3 protein: ASRLTRSSYNSPLH
J gene: TRBJ1-6
V gene: TRBV27

CDR3 protein: ATSDRVLGGYGYT
J gene: TRBJ1-2
V gene: TRBV24-1

CDR3 protein: ASSTDSGAGNEQF
J gene: TRBJ2-1
V gene: TRBV5-6

CDR3 protein: ASSLSSQNGYT
J gene: TRBJ1-2
V gene: TRBV4-2

CDR3 protein: ASSQDWASDEQY
J gene: TRBJ2-7
V gene: TRBV4-2

CDR3 protein: ASSLAGWTQY
J gene: TRBJ2-5
V gene: TRBV7-2

CDR3 protein: ASSDRTSGRYTDTQY
J gene: TRBJ2-3
V gene: TRBV25-1

CDR3 protein: AISGEGTVGNQPQH
J gene: TRBJ1-5
V gene: TRBV10-3

CDR3 protein: ASRGSSQF
J gene: TRBJ2-1
V gene: TRBV10-1

CDR3 protein: TSSHPGTSGRRGYNEQF
J gene: TRBJ2-1
V gene: TRBV1

CDR3 protein: AWSGGNNQPQH
J gene: TRBJ1-5
V gene: TRBV30

CDR3 protein: AWSSAGEKLF
J gene: TRBJ1-4
V gene: TRBV30

CDR3 protein: ASSYRGPGNTIY
J gene: TRBJ1-3
V gene: TRBV6-5

CDR3 protein: ASSLAGVGTGELF
J gene: TRBJ2-2
V gene: TRBV11-3

CDR3 protein: SVEKGMNTEAF
J gene: TRBJ1-1
V gene: TRBV29-1

CDR3 protein: ASSPTHTSEGYNEQF
J gene: TRBJ2-1
V gene: TRBV7-6

CDR3 protein: ASSLTLSGRGDTQY
J gene: TRBJ2-3
V gene: TRBV7-3

CDR3 protein: ASSYPIQGDDTEAF
J gene: TRBJ1-1
V gene: TRBV6-6

CDR3 protein: ASSSTGYPGELF
J gene: TRBJ2-2
V gene: TRBV7-9

CDR3 protein: ASSIGDYSYNEQF
J gene: TRBJ2-1
V gene: TRBV19

CDR3 protein: ASSRRGVTEAF
J gene: TRBJ1-1
V gene: TRBV4-3

CDR3 protein: SVRDSYGYT
J gene: TRBJ1-2
V gene: TRBV20-1

CDR3 protein: ASQLAGGSNEKLF
J gene: TRBJ1-4
V gene: TRBV6-6

CDR3 protein: ASSDDRHYGYT
J gene: TRBJ1-2
V gene: TRBV6-1

CDR3 protein: ASSPTLGEQF
J gene: TRBJ2-1
V gene: TRBV5-4

CDR3 protein: ASSQAKQGTEAF
J gene: TRBJ1-1
V gene: TRBV3-1/TRBV3-2

CDR3 protein: ASSLEGRERTDTQY
J gene: TRBJ2-3
V gene: TRBV5-5

CDR3 protein: SVGSGRANTGELF
J gene: TRBJ2-2
V gene: TRBV29-1

CDR3 protein: ASSVDPVTEAF
J gene: TRBJ1-1
V gene: TRBV9

CDR3 protein: ASSQGGQNQPQH
J gene: TRBJ1-5
V gene: TRBV5-1

CDR3 protein: ASSLTSAIYNEQF
J gene: TRBJ2-1
V gene: TRBV6-5

CDR3 protein: ASSSRTGRRNEQF
J gene: TRBJ2-1
V gene: TRBV6-5

CDR3 protein: ASTTGAGNQPQH
J gene: TRBJ1-5
V gene: TRBV10-3

CDR3 protein: ASKAGGRSYEQY
J gene: TRBJ2-7
V gene: TRBV9

CDR3 protein: ASSLQGTNSGNTIY
J gene: TRBJ1-3
V gene: TRBV5-4

CDR3 protein: ASSSPIAGPGTDTQY
J gene: TRBJ2-3
V gene: TRBV28

CDR3 protein: ASSIGRGETQY
J gene: TRBJ2-5
V gene: TRBV19

CDR3 protein: ASSPSRGLNTEAF
J gene: TRBJ1-1
V gene: TRBV4-1

CDR3 protein: ASSQDTGNYNEQF
J gene: TRBJ2-1
V gene: TRBV3-1/TRBV3-2

CDR3 protein: ASGRTSGRDEQF
J gene: TRBJ2-1
V gene: TRBV6-1

CDR3 protein: ASSLGTGSSYNEQF
J gene: TRBJ2-1
V gene: TRBV11-2

CDR3 protein: SASRTGAGGNTIY
J gene: TRBJ1-3
V gene: TRBV20-1

CDR3 protein: ASSFYLGLAGGGDEQF
J gene: TRBJ2-1
V gene: TRBV19

CDR3 protein: ASSLGWGTDTQY
J gene: TRBJ2-3
V gene: TRBV27

CDR3 protein: ASSFFDRNTEAF
J gene: TRBJ1-1
V gene: TRBV28

CDR3 protein: ASSRDRGQAKNIQY
J gene: TRBJ2-4
V gene: TRBV4-2